This entry lists 27 T cell receptor beta chains sequenced from one sample in a study of blood T cell repertoires in COVID-19. Using immunoSEQ multiplex PCR, the repertoire was profiled, and TCRdb retains in-frame clones only, with some absent. The sample lists tens of thousands of clones, roughly nine tenths occurring once. Sequencing used peripheral blood. These receptors were obtained from a man younger than 45 with active or convalescent COVID-19.

The chain uses TRBV6-5 and TRBJ2-7; 11 nucleotides agree with TRBD2. V shed 2 bases, J shed 1 base, and the junction held 1 base outside the gene matches. Germline loops: CDR1 MNHEY, CDR2 SVGAGI. The CDR3 spans 15 residues. The DNA of the CDR3 is TGTGCCAGCAGTTACCGACTAGCGGGGTCCTACGAGCAGTACTTC. It translates to CASSYRLAGSYEQYF.

The gene calls are TRBV7-8 and TRBJ1-2; D not resolved. CDR3 length equals 14 residues. In germline, CDR1 is SGHVS, CDR2 FQNEAQ. V was pared by 5 bases and J by 4 bases, with 14 bases between. The CDR3 DNA follows: TGTGCCAGCAGCCCCCTAAGCGACTCCTATGGCTACACCTTC. Translated, it gives CASSPLSDSYGYTF.

V and J are TRBV7-2 and TRBJ1-2; no definite D call. V was trimmed by 3 bases and J by 4 bases, leaving 9 bases between them. The CDR3 extends over 13 amino acids. Per germline, CDR1 SGHTA and CDR2 FQGNSA. CDR3 residues: CASSFLTRYGYTF. In nucleotides, the CDR3 is TGTGCCAGCAGCTTTTTAACGCGCTATGGCTACACCTTC.

The V call is TRBV2, the J call TRBJ2-3; TRBD2 is a possible D gene (5 bases). Germline V gene data show CDR1 as SNHLY and CDR2 as FYNNEI. V lost 7 bases, J lost 5 bases, and 10 bases lay in between. The CDR3 consists of 12 residues. CDR3 in amino acids: CASIRSGDTQYF. Here the CDR3 DNA reads TGTGCCAGCATCAGAAGCGGAGATACGCAGTATTTT.

V gene TRBV7-2 combines with J gene TRBJ2-1; a possible D gene is TRBD1 (5 bases). Trimming removed 4 bases at V and 1 base at J, with 14 bases between. Germline values: CDR1 SGHTA, CDR2 FQGNSA. The length of the CDR3 is 16 residues. CDR3 nucleotides: TGTGCCAGCAGCTCAGGGTTAGTTTGGTCCTACAATGAGCAGTTCTTC. It yields the protein CASSSGLVWSYNEQFF.

This clone was recorded once. The V gene is TRBV2, the J gene TRBJ1-2, with 7 bases identical to TRBD1. The CDR3 contains 13 residues. Germline lookup yields CDR1 SNHLY and CDR2 FYNNEI. Unmatched junction bases numbered 11, after V lost 8 bases and J lost 8 bases. The CDR3, as DNA: TGTGCCAGCCGTGGACAGGAGTTCGGCGGCTACACCTTC. Amino acids: CASRGQEFGGYTF.

The chain joins TRBV28 to TRBJ2-1, with D unclear. The ends were cut back, 5 bases at V and 6 bases at J, with 11 bases in the middle. The CDR3 covers 13 residues. Germline CDR1 is MDHEN and CDR2 is SYDVKM. In DNA form, the CDR3 reads TGTGCCAGCAGTGCCACCACGGGCAATGAGCAGTTCTTC. Its translation: CASSATTGNEQFF.

The chain recombines TRBV6-5 with TRBJ1-2; D is possibly TRBD1 (6 bases). Germline V gene data show CDR1 as MNHEY and CDR2 as SVGAGI. Trimming stripped 6 bases from V and 3 bases from J, with 8 bases between. The CDR3 runs 12 residues. CDR3 sequence (DNA): TGTGCCAGCAGGGACAGTCACTATGGCTACACCTTC. Amino acids: CASRDSHYGYTF.

This chain uses TRBV10-3 with TRBJ2-1; TRBD2 agrees at 7 bases. Per germline, CDR1 ENHRY and CDR2 SYGVKD. The trim removed 5 bases at V and 8 bases at J, leaving 15 bases unmatched. This CDR3 comprises 16 residues. For the CDR3, the DNA is TGTGCCATCAGTCGGGGGGTAGCGGTGGAGGGAGATGAGCAGTTCTTC. This encodes CAISRGVAVEGDEQFF.

This sequence joins TRBV19 and TRBJ2-5; 10 nucleotides line up with TRBD1. Per germline, CDR1 LNHDA and CDR2 SQIVND (reference sequence). The V gene end was trimmed by 5 bases and the J gene end by 7 bases; junction bases not matched to a gene: 4. The CDR3 consists of 13 residues. The CDR3 nucleotides are TGTGCCAGTAGTGGGACAGGGGCCGGGACCCAGTACTTC. Translating it yields CASSGTGAGTQYF. Full variable domain (remainder filled in from reference TRBV19 and TRBJ2-5): DGGITQSPKYLFRKEGQNVTLSCEQNLNHDAMYWYRQDPGQGLRLIYYSQIVNDFQKGDIAEGYSVSREKKESFPLTVTSAQKNPTAFYLCASSGTGAGTQYFGPGTRLLVL.

This clone occurred once. The genes are TRBV6-5 and TRBJ1-4; D is perhaps TRBD1 (5 bases). The CDR3 totals 13 residues. Germline CDR1 and CDR2: MNHEY and SVGAGI. Trimming stripped 5 bases from V and 8 bases from J, with 12 bases between. CDR3 region: CASSTGAAEKLFF. In DNA, the CDR3 is TGTGCCAGCAGTACAGGTGCGGCGGAAAAACTGTTTTTT.

This chain links TRBV21-1 with TRBJ2-7; the tabulated D call, TRBD1, remains unverified against the DNA. TRBV21-1 is a pseudogene. The CDR3 consists of 18 residues. CDR3 nucleotides: TGTGCCAGCAGCCACAAACTCTACCGGGACAGGACCTCATACGAGCAGTACGTC. Translated: CASSHKLYRDRTSYEQYV.

The chain joins TRBV12-3 or TRBV12-4 to TRBJ1-2, with TRBD1 identical over 7 bases. V lost 6 bases to trimming and J lost 5 bases; unmatched junction nucleotides: 6. CDR3 length equals 13 residues. DNA of the CDR3: TGTGCCAGCAGCCTATTACAGGGGTATGGCTACACCTTC. This codes for CASSLLQGYGYTF.

The chain joins TRBV28 to TRBJ1-6; D unclear. V shed 5 bases and J shed 1 base, with 9 bases lying between them. Germline V gene data show CDR1 as MDHEN and CDR2 as SYDVKM. The CDR3 spans 15 residues. The CDR3 protein is CASSGRDSYNSPLHF. CDR3 DNA sequence: TGTGCCAGCAGTGGGAGGGATTCCTATAATTCACCCCTCCACTTT.

The J gene is TRBJ1-6, the V gene TRBV7-9, with D perhaps TRBD1 (6 bases). The CDR3 is 15 residues long. Germline loops: CDR1 SEHNR, CDR2 FQNEAQ (reference sequence). Deletions cut 2 bases from V and 6 bases from J, with 11 bases between. CDR3 residues: CASSLMGTRNSPLHF. In DNA form, the CDR3 reads TGTGCCAGCAGCTTAATGGGGACACGTAATTCACCCCTCCACTTT.

This chain joins TRBV5-5 and TRBJ2-7, with D perhaps matching TRBD1 (6 bases). Germline values: CDR1 SGHKS, CDR2 YYEKEE (reference sequence). The CDR3 is made up of 14 amino acids. V shed 2 bases and J shed 5 bases, with 14 bases lying between them. CDR3 region: CASSFRGSQNEQYV. CDR3 sequence (DNA): TGTGCCAGCAGCTTTAGGGGGAGTCAGAACGAGCAGTACGTC.

J is TRBJ2-2 and V is TRBV7-9; tentatively, D is TRBD2 (7 bases). Trimming removed 5 bases from V and 5 bases from J, with 12 bases in between. In germline, CDR1 is SEHNR, CDR2 FQNEAQ (reference sequence). The CDR3 consists of 14 residues. CDR3 sequence (DNA): TGTGCCAGCAGCCTCAGGGGAGGGACCGGGGAGCTGTTTTTT. Protein sequence: CASSLRGGTGELFF. The whole variable domain, remainder taken from reference TRBV7-9 and TRBJ2-2, is DTGVSQNPRHKITKRGQNVTFRCDPISEHNRLYWYRQTLGQGPEFLTYFQNEAQLEKSRLLSDRFSAERPKGSFSTLEIQRTEQGDSAMYLCASSLRGGTGELFFGEGSRLTVL.

The genes are TRBV5-5 and TRBJ1-2, with D tentatively TRBD1 (6 bases). Germline assignment: CDR1 SGHKS and CDR2 YYEKEE (reference sequence). This CDR3 has 14 amino acids. Trimming shortened V by 1 base and J by 4 bases, and 11 bases separated the two germline ends. DNA for the CDR3: TGTGCCAGCAGCTTGACAGGGCCCTTCTATGGCTACACCTTC. Its protein product is CASSLTGPFYGYTF.

The rearrangement uses TRBV7-2 and TRBJ2-7, with 11 bases lining up with TRBD2. The CDR3 consists of 14 residues. Germline V gene lookup returns CDR1 SGHTA and CDR2 FQGNSA. V was pared by 4 bases and J by 2 bases, with 1 base of the junction left unmatched. CDR3 coding DNA: TGTGCCAGCAGCTCGACTAGCGGGGCCTACGAGCAGTACGTC. Protein: CASSSTSGAYEQYV.

This clone came up once. J is TRBJ2-2 and V is TRBV11-3; D might be TRBD1 (6 bases). In germline, CDR1 is SGHNT, CDR2 YENEEA. Deletions cut 5 bases from V and 8 bases from J, with 15 bases between. CDR3 size: 14 residues. CDR3 bases: TGTGCCAGCAGCCCCAGGACAGAGGGTGGGGAGCTGTTTTTT. Translation gives CASSPRTEGGELFF.

The V call is TRBV5-4, the J call TRBJ2-5; 10 nucleotides match TRBD2. The J segment lost 5 bases and the V segment lost 3 bases, leaving 7 bases of the junction unmatched. CDR1 SGHNT and CDR2 YYREEE come from the germline V gene (reference sequence). The length of the CDR3 is 15 residues. The CDR3 region has the DNA TGTGCCAGCAGCTCAGAGCGGGGGGGCAGGGAGACCCAGTACTTC. Its protein is CASSSERGGRETQYF.

V gene TRBV2 combines with J gene TRBJ2-1; a possible D gene is TRBD2 (6 bases). V dropped 7 bases and J dropped 7 bases, with 14 bases sitting between them. The CDR3 has 13 amino acids. Germline CDR1 SNHLY, CDR2 FYNNEI. The CDR3: CASTPGVRNEQFF. The CDR3 DNA reads TGTGCCAGCACCCCGGGAGTACGGAATGAGCAGTTCTTC.

This clone was observed a few times. The J gene is TRBJ2-1, the V gene TRBV24-1, with TRBD1 matching over 8 bases. The CDR3 covers 16 residues. The junction had 6 bases not matched to a gene; V was cut back by 4 bases and J by 2 bases. Germline-derived CDR1 and CDR2 are KGHDR and SFDVKD. The DNA of the CDR3 is TGTGCCACCAGTGACCCCCGGACAGGGCCCTACAATGAGCAGTTCTTC. This translates into CATSDPRTGPYNEQFF.

The chain links TRBV5-1 to TRBJ2-3, with TRBD2 matching 10 bases. CDR1 and CDR2 from the germline V gene are SGHRS and YFSETQ. CDR3 length: 15 amino acids. Germline trimming cut 4 bases from V and 3 bases from J; bases unmatched to any gene: 5. CDR3 loop: CASSIGTSETDTQYF. In DNA form, the CDR3 reads TGCGCCAGCAGCATAGGGACTAGCGAGACAGATACGCAGTATTTT.

The V and J genes are TRBV24-1 and TRBJ2-3; 11 nucleotides align to TRBD2. The CDR3 is 15 residues long. V gave up 9 bases and J gave up 2 bases; unmatched junction bases: 6. Germline V gene data show CDR1 as KGHDR and CDR2 as SFDVKD. CDR3 nucleotides: TGTGCCACCGGTCTGACTAGCGGGGCCACAGATACGCAGTATTTT. This sequence encodes CATGLTSGATDTQYF.

V usage is TRBV24-1 and J usage is TRBJ1-4, with D possibly TRBD1 on 5 matching bases. V was shortened by 6 bases and J by 8 bases, with 21 bases between the two germline ends. The CDR3 is 16 residues long. Per the germline V gene, CDR1 is KGHDR and CDR2 is SFDVKD. The CDR3 DNA is TGTGCCACCAGTCAGGGCCAGGGCCAAGCTGTGGAAAAACTGTTTTTT. It encodes CATSQGQGQAVEKLFF.

The chain employs TRBV19 and TRBJ2-1; 9 bases fit TRBD1. The junction had 13 bases not matched to a gene; V was cut back by 4 bases and J by 9 bases. Looked up from germline, CDR1 is LNHDA and CDR2 is SQIVND (reference sequence). This CDR3 spans 16 amino acids. The CDR3 bases are TGTGCCAGTAGTACATCCGGGACAGGGTTGGTCATTGAGCAGTTCTTC. It codes for CASSTSGTGLVIEQFF.